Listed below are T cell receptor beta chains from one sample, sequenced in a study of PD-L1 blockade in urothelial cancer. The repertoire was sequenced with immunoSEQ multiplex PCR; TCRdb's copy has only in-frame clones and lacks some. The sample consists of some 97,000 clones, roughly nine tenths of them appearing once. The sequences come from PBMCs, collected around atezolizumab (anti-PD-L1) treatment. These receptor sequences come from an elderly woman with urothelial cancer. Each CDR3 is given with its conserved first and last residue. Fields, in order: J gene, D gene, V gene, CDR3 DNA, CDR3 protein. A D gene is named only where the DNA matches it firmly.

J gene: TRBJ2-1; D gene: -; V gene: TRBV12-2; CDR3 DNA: TGTGCAAGTCGCTTAGTAGGTAGCGGGCTAAAGGAGGGTGAGCAGTTCTTC; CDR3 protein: CASRLVGSGLKEGEQFF
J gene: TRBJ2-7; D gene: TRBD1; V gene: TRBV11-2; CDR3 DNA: TGTGCCAGCAGCCGGGACAGGGTTCCCCACGAGCAGTACTTC; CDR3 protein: CASSRDRVPHEQYF
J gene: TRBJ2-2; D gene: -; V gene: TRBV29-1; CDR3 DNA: TGCAGCGTCGCGCCTCGGGGGAGGAGAACCGGGGAGCTGTTTTTT; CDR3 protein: CSVAPRGRRTGELFF
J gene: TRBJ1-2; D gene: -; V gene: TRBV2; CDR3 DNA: TGTGCCAGCAGTCAAGGGAGAGCCCAGCGCTACACCTTC; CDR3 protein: CASSQGRAQRYTF
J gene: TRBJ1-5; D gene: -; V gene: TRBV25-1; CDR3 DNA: TGTGCCTCCAAGGGAGGGGCGAGCAATCAGCCCCAGCATTTT; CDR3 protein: CASKGGASNQPQHF
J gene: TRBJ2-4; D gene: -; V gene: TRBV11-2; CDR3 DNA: TGTGCCAGCAGCCCGGCGGGAAACATTCAGTACTTC; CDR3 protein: CASSPAGNIQYF
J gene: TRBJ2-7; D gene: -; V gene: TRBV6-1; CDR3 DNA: TGTGCCAGCAGTGGGCAGGGGTACGAGCAGTACTTC; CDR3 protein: CASSGQGYEQYF
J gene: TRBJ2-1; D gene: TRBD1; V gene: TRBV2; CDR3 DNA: TGTGCCAGCAGACCCGGACAGGTCTACAATGAGCAGTTCTTC; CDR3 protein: CASRPGQVYNEQFF
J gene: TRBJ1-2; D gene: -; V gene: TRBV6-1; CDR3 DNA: TGTGCCAGCAGTGGGAGGAAATATGGCTACACCTTC; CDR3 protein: CASSGRKYGYTF
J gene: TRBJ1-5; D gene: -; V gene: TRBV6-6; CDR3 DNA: TGTGCCAGCAGTCCCGGACACCGCAATCAGCCCCAGCATTTT; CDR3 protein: CASSPGHRNQPQHF
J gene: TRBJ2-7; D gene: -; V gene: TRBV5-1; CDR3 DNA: TGCGCCAGCAGTGAGGACAACTCCTACGAGCAGTACTTC; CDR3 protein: CASSEDNSYEQYF
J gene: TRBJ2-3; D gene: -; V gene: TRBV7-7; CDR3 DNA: TGTGCCAGCAGCTTGGAGGGCGGCACAGATACGCAGTATTTT; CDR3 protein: CASSLEGGTDTQYF
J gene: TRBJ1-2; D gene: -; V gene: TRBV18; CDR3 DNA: TGTGCCAGCTCACCACCCATGGGAGGGGGCTACACCTTC; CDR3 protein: CASSPPMGGGYTF
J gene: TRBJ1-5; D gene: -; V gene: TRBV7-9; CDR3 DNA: TGTGCCAGCAGCTTCCAGGGTTGGCAGCCCCAGCATTTT; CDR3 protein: CASSFQGWQPQHF
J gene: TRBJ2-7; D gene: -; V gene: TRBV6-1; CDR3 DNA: TGTGCCAGCAGAGGGGACTCTTCACTCTACGAGCAGTACTTC; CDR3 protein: CASRGDSSLYEQYF
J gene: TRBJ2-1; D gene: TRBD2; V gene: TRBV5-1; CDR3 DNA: TGCGCCAGCAGCATTCCTCTAGCGGGAGGGATTGTTGAGCAGTTCTTC; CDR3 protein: CASSIPLAGGIVEQFF
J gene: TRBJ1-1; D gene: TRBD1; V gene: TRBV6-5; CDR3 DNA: TGTGCCAGCAGGGGGACAGGGAGGTTTGAAGCTTTCTTT; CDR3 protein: CASRGTGRFEAFF
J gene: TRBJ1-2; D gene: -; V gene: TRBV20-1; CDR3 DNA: TGCAGTGCGCGGGAAGGCTACACCTTC; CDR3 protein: CSAREGYTF
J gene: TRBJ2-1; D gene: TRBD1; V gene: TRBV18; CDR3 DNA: TGTGCCAGCTCACCGGGACAGGGAGACTACAATGAGCAGTTCTTC; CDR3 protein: CASSPGQGDYNEQFF